The 9 T cell receptor beta chains listed next were all sequenced from one sample in a study of cytomegalovirus exposure and HLA in healthy donors. Primers included in the PCR were 60 Vbeta and 13 Jbeta primers. The method was immunoSEQ multiplex PCR; TCRdb's version includes in-frame clones alone and lacks a portion of them. In the table there are 110,000 to 150,000 clones, 73% of which are singletons. Sequencing used PBMCs. The receptor set was obtained from a human donor in good health.

The chain couples TRBV7-2 to TRBJ2-3, with 11 bases matching TRBD2. Per germline, CDR1 SGHTA and CDR2 FQGNSA. The junction had 5 bases not matched to a gene; V was cut back by 5 bases and J by 1 base. This CDR3 comprises 16 residues. CDR3 protein: CASSPRLAGRTDTQYF. CDR3 bases: TGTGCCAGCAGCCCCCGACTAGCGGGGCGCACAGATACGCAGTATTTT.

The chain is built from TRBV11-2 and TRBJ2-3; the match to TRBD1 covers 8 bases. This CDR3 region has 15 residues. Germline lookup yields CDR1 SGHAT and CDR2 FQNNGV. The ends lost 3 bases at V and 3 bases at J; junction bases unmatched: 5. Here the CDR3 DNA reads TGTGCCAGCAGCTTCAGGACAGGGTCAACAGATACGCAGTATTTT. This translates into CASSFRTGSTDTQYF.

The gene calls are TRBV5-6 and TRBJ2-3; no clear D gene. This CDR3 region has 14 residues. Germline CDR1 is SGHDT and CDR2 is YYEEEE. The germline V and J ends were trimmed by 1 base and 2 bases, with 8 bases remaining between them. CDR3 loop: CASSLFGFTDTQYF. In DNA form, the CDR3 reads TGTGCCAGCAGCTTGTTTGGCTTCACAGATACGCAGTATTTT. The full variable domain, with the rest looked up from reference TRBV5-6 and TRBJ2-3, is DAGVTQSPTHLIKTRGQQVTLRCSPKSGHDTVSWYQQALGQGPQFIFQYYEEEERQRGNFPDRFSGHQFPNYSSELNVNALLLGDSALYLCASSLFGFTDTQYFGPGTRLTVL.

J is TRBJ2-5 and V is TRBV28; no clear D gene. The V gene lost 2 bases and the J gene lost 0 bases, with 4 bases spanning the gap. Germline assignment: CDR1 MDHEN and CDR2 SYDVKM. CDR3 size: 13 residues. The CDR3, as DNA: TGTGCCAGCAGTTTAGAGTACCAAGAGACCCAGTACTTC. Protein product: CASSLEYQETQYF.

V gene TRBV9 combines with J gene TRBJ1-1; no definite D call. The CDR3 runs 13 residues. Germline V CDR1 and CDR2: SGDLS, YYNGEE. V lost 4 bases to trimming and J lost 1 base, with 8 bases between them. The CDR3 is CASSTGKNTEAFF. CDR3 sequence (DNA): TGTGCCAGCAGCACCGGGAAGAACACTGAAGCTTTCTTT.

The chain links TRBV6-5 to TRBJ1-2; D is perhaps TRBD1 (6 bases). Germline-derived CDR1 and CDR2 are MNHEY and SVGAGI. With 0 bases removed from V and 6 bases from J, the gap between germline ends came to 11 bases. The CDR3 spans 14 residues. CDR3 nucleotide sequence: TGTGCCAGCAGTTACTCGTGGGGGGGCGATGGCTACACCTTC. Amino acids: CASSYSWGGDGYTF.

The rearrangement uses TRBV10-3 and TRBJ2-7; 10 nucleotides align to TRBD1. Germline CDR1 ENHRY, CDR2 SYGVKD. The CDR3 is 18 amino acids. J gave up 5 bases and V 4 bases, and 17 bases lay outside the gene matches. Here the CDR3 reads CAISVFAGTGDSLHEQYF. In DNA, the CDR3 is TGTGCCATCAGTGTATTCGCCGGGACAGGGGACTCGCTCCACGAGCAGTACTTC.

This chain joins TRBV6-5 and TRBJ1-1; TRBD1 agrees at 9 bases. CDR3 length: 14 amino acids. V was pared by 6 bases and J by 5 bases, with 7 bases of the junction left unmatched. Looked up from germline, CDR1 is MNHEY and CDR2 is SVGAGI. The chain's CDR3 is CASSRDRAVTEAFF. The CDR3 region has the DNA TGTGCCAGCAGCAGGGACAGGGCTGTGACTGAAGCTTTCTTT.

This clone appeared a single time. The chain is built from TRBV19 and TRBJ1-2, with 7 bases that match TRBD1. V shed 5 bases, J shed 1 base, and the junction held 7 bases outside the gene matches. In germline, CDR1 is LNHDA, CDR2 SQIVND (reference sequence). The CDR3 has 15 amino acids. CDR3 DNA: TGTGCCAGTAGTCCCTCCAGGGACAGTAACTATGGCTACACCTTC. Its protein is CASSPSRDSNYGYTF.